This T cell receptor beta chain was identified in a study of T cell responses to AZD1222 COVID-19 vaccine. Study observations and caveats: Repertoire sampling happened only post peak T cell response.

A remark on this clone: The antigen remains unidentified.

Data came from immunoSEQ multiplex PCR; TCRdb stores just in-frame clones and leaves some out. The sample contains 130,000 or so clones, 85% to 90% of which appear only once. Germline assignment: CDR1 MNHEY and CDR2 SMNVEV (reference sequence). V lost 6 bases and J lost 3; bases outside the gene matches: 3. This CDR3 has 14 amino acids. Sequencing was performed on peripheral blood, taken on day 0 of AZD1222 vaccination. The sequence came from an adult in good health. V usage is TRBV27 and J usage is TRBJ2-5, with 11 bases that match TRBD2. CDR3 amino acids: CASSLLAGEETQYF. In nucleotides, the CDR3 is TGTGCCAGCAGCCTACTAGCGGGAGAAGAGACCCAGTACTTC.